This entry concerns a single TCR beta chain. The sample comes from a study of blood T cell repertoires in COVID-19. Sequenced by immunoSEQ multiplex PCR; TCRdb stores in-frame clones only, minus some. The sample consists of about 290,000 clones, about nine tenths of them appearing once. V lost 3 bases, J lost 9 bases, and 15 bases lay in between. The CDR3 loop spans 14 amino acids. The germline V gene has CDR1 SNHLY and CDR2 FYNNEI. The sample taken for sequencing was peripheral blood. The rearrangement links TRBV2 to TRBJ2-1; no reliable D call. The source is a woman aged 40-49 years who had recovered from COVID-19. The CDR3 is CASSEVEPTREQFF. CDR3 nucleotide sequence: TGTGCCAGCAGTGAGGTAGAACCGACACGTGAGCAGTTCTTC.